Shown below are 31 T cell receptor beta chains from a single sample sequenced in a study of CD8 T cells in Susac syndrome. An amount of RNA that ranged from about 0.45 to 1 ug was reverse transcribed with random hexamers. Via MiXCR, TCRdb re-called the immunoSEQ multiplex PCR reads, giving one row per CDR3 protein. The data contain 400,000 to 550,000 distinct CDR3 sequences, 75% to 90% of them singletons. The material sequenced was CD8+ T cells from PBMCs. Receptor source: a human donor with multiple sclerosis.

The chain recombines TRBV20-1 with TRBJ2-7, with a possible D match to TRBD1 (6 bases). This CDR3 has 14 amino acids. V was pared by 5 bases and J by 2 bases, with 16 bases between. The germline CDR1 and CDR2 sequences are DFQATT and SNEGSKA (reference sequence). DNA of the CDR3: TGCAGTGCTCACAACAGGGATTTCACCTACGAGCAGTACTTC. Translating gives CSAHNRDFTYEQYF.

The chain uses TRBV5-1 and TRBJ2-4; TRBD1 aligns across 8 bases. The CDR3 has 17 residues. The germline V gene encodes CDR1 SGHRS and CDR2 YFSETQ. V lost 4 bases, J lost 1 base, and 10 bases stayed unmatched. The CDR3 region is CASSTLGQGSAKNIQYF. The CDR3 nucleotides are TGCGCCAGCAGCACCCTCGGACAGGGTTCCGCCAAAAACATTCAGTACTTC.

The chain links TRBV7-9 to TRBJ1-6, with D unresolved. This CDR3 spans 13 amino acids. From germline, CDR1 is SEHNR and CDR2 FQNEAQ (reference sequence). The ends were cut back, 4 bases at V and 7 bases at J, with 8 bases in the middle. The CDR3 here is CASSSLVNSPLHF. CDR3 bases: TGTGCCAGCAGCTCCCTCGTGAATTCACCCCTCCACTTT.

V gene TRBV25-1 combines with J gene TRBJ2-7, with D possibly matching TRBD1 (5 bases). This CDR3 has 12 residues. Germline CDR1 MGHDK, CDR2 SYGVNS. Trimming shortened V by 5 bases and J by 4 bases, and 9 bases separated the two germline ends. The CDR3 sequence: CASSTGLYEQYF. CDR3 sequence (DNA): TGTGCCAGCAGTACAGGTTTGTACGAGCAGTACTTC.

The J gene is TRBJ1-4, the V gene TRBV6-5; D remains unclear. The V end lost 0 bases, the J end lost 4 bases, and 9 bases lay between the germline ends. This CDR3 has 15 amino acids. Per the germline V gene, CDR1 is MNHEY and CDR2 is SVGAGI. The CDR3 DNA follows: TGTGCCAGCAGTTACTCGCCGCAGTATAATGAAAAACTGTTTTTT. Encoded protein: CASSYSPQYNEKLFF.

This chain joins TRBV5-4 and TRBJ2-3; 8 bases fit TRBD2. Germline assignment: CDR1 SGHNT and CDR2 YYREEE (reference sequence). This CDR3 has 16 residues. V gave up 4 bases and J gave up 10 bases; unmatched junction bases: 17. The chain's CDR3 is CASSPEAGAPPLAQYF. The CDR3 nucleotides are TGTGCCAGCAGCCCTGAAGCGGGAGCTCCCCCCCTGGCGCAGTATTTT.

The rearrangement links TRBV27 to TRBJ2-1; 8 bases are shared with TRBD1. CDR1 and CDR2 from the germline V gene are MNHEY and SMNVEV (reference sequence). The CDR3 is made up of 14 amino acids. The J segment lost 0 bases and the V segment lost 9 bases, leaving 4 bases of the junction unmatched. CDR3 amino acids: CASRTGPSYNEQFF. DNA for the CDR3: TGTGCCAGTCGGACAGGGCCCTCCTACAATGAGCAGTTCTTC.

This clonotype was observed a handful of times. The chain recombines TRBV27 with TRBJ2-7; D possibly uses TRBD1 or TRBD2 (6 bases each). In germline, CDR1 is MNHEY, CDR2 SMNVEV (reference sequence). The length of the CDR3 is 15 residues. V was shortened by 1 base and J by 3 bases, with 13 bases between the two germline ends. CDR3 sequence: CASSLWAGHLYEQYF. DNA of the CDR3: TGTGCCAGCAGTTTATGGGCGGGACACCTCTACGAGCAGTACTTC.

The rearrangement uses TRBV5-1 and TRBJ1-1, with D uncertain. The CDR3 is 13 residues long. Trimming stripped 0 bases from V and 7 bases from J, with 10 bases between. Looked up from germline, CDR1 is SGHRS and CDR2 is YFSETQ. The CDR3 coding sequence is TGCGCCAGCAGCTTGGCAATAGAGGGTGAAGCTTTCTTT. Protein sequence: CASSLAIEGEAFF.

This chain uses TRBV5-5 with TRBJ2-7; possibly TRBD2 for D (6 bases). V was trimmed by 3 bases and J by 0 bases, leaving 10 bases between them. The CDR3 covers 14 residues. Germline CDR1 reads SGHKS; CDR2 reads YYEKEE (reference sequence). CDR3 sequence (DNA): TGTGCCAGCAGCTCGGGGGATCGCTCCTACGAGCAGTACTTC. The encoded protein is CASSSGDRSYEQYF.

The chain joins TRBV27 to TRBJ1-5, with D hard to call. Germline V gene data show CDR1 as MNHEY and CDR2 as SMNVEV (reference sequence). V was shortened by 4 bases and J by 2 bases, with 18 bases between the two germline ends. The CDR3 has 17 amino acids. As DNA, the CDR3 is TGTGCCAGCAGTTCCCTATTTCCAGGTATGGGCAATCAGCCCCAGCATTTT. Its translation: CASSSLFPGMGNQPQHF.

The CDR3 DNA follows: TGTGCCAGCAGCCAATACCTTCACAGCTCTGGAAACACCATATATTTT. This sequence encodes CASSQYLHSSGNTIYF. The chain combines TRBV11-2 with TRBJ1-3; no reliable D call. CDR1 and CDR2 (germline): SGHAT, FQNNGV. Trimming took off 5 bases at V and 0 bases at J, with 14 bases between the two ends. This CDR3 has 16 amino acids.

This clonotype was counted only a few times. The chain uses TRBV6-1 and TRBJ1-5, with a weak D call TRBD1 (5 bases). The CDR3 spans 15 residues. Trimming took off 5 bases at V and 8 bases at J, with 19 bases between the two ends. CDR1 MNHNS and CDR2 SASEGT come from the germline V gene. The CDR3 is CASSPSPTDIEPQHF. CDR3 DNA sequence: TGTGCCAGCAGTCCCTCCCCGACAGATATCGAGCCCCAGCATTTT.

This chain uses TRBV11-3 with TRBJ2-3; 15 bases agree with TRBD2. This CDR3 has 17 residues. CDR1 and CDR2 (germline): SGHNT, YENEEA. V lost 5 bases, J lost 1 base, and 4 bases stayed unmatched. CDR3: CASSPGTSGRRTDTQYF. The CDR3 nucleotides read TGTGCCAGCAGCCCCGGGACTAGCGGGAGGCGCACAGATACGCAGTATTTT.

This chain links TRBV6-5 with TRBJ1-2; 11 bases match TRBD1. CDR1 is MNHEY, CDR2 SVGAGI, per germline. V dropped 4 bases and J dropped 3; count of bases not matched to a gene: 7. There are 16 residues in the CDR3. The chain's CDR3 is CASSFYPGQGDYGYTF. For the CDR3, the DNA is TGTGCCAGCAGTTTCTATCCGGGACAGGGGGACTATGGCTACACCTTC.

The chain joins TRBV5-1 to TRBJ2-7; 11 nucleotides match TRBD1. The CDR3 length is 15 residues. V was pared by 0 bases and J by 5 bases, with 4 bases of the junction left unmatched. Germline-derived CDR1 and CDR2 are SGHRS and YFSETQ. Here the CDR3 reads CASSLGTGGLDEQYF. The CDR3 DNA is TGCGCCAGCAGCTTGGGGACAGGGGGCCTAGACGAGCAGTACTTC.

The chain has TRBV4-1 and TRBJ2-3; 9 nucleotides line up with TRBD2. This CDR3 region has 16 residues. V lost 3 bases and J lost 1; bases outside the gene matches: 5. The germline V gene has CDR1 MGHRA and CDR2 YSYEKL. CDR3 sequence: CASSQAGGPGTDTQYF. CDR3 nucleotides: TGCGCCAGCAGCCAGGCGGGAGGGCCGGGCACAGATACGCAGTATTTT.

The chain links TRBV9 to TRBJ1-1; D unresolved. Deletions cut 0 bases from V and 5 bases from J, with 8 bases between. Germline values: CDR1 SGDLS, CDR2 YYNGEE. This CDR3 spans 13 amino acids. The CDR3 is CASSVGDGTEAFF. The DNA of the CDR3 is TGTGCCAGCAGCGTAGGTGATGGGACTGAAGCTTTCTTT.

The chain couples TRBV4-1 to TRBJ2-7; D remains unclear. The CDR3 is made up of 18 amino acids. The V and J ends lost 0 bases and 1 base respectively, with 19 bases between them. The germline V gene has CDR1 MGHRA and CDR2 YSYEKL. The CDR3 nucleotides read TGCGCCAGCAGCCAAGAAGCCTGGAAAGGGCTTCTATCCTACGAGCAGTACTTC. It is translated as CASSQEAWKGLLSYEQYF.

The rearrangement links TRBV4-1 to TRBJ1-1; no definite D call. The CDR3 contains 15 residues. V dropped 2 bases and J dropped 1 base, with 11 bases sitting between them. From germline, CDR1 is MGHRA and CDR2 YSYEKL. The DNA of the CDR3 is TGCGCCAGCAGCCAACCATCCCAAGAGAACACTGAAGCTTTCTTT. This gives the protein CASSQPSQENTEAFF.

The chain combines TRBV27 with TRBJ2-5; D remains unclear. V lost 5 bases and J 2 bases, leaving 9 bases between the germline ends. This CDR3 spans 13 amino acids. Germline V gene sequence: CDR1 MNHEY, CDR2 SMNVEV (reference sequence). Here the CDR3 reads CASSHGRQETQYF. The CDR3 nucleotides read TGTGCCAGCAGTCATGGACGGCAAGAGACCCAGTACTTC.

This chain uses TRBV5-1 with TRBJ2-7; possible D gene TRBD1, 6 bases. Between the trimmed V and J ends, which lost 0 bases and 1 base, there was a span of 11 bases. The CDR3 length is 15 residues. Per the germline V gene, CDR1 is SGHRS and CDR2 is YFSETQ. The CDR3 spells CASSLEGRGSYEQYF. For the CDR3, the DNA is TGCGCCAGCAGCTTGGAAGGCAGGGGATCCTACGAGCAGTACTTC.

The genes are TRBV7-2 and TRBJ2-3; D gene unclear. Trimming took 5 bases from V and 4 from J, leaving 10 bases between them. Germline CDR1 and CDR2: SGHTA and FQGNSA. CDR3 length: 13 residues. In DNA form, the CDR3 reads TGTGCCAGCAGCCAACTGGACCCAGATACGCAGTATTTT. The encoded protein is CASSQLDPDTQYF.

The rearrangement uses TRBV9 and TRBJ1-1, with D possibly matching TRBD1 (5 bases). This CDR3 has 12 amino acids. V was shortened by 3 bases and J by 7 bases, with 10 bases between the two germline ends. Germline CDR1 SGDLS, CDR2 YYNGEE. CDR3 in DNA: TGTGCCAGCAGCGGAACAGGCGGTGAAGCTTTCTTT. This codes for CASSGTGGEAFF.

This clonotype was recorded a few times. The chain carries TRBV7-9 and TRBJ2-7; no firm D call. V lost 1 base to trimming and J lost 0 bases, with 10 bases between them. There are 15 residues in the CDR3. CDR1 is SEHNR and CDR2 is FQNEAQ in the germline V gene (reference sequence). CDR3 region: CASSLGDASSYEQYF. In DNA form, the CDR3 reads TGTGCCAGCAGCTTAGGCGACGCCAGCTCCTACGAGCAGTACTTC.

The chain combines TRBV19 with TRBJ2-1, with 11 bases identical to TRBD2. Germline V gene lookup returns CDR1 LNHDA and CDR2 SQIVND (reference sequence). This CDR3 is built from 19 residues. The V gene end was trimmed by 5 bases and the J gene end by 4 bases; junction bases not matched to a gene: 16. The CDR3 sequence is CASSPRTSGPLVGYNEQFF. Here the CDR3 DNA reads TGTGCCAGTAGTCCCCGGACTAGCGGGCCTCTCGTGGGTTACAATGAGCAGTTCTTC.

CDR3 sequence reads: CASMFSAGDYEQYF. The CDR3 DNA is TGTGCCAGCATGTTCTCGGCAGGGGACTACGAGCAGTACTTC. The V call is TRBV6-5, the J call TRBJ2-7; D perhaps matches TRBD1 (6 bases). Between the trimmed V and J ends, which lost 7 bases and 3 bases, there was a span of 16 bases. This CDR3 has 14 amino acids. Germline assignment: CDR1 MNHEY and CDR2 SVGAGI.

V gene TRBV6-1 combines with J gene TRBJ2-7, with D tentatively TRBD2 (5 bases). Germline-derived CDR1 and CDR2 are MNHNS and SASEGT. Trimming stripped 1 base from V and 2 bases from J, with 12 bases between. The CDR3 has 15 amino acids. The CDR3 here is CASSEGVALPYEQYF. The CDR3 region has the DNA TGTGCCAGCAGTGAAGGGGTAGCGTTACCCTACGAGCAGTACTTC.

The CDR3 nucleotides are TGTGCCAGCAGCGTAGAGGAGGTAATGGTTATCAATGAGCAGTTCTTC. Its protein product is CASSVEEVMVINEQFF. The chain has TRBV9 and TRBJ2-1, with D perhaps matching TRBD2 (5 bases). Germline V CDR1 and CDR2: SGDLS, YYNGEE. V was clipped by 0 bases and J by 6 bases, with 16 bases between them. The CDR3 loop spans 16 amino acids.

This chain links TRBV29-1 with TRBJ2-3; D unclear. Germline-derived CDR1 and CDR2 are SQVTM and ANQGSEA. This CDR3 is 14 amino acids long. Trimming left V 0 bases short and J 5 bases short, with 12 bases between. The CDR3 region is CSVEEGQVGDTQYF. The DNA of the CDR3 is TGCAGCGTTGAAGAAGGGCAGGTGGGAGATACGCAGTATTTT.

CDR3 in DNA: TGTGCCAGCAGCTTAGGGATTGAGGAAAGCTACAATGAGCAGTTCTTC. Its protein product is CASSLGIEESYNEQFF. The genes are TRBV7-9 and TRBJ2-1; D gene ambiguous. The CDR3 totals 16 residues. V gave up 1 base and J gave up 3 bases, with 13 bases separating them. Germline-derived CDR1 and CDR2 are SEHNR and FQNEAQ (reference sequence).